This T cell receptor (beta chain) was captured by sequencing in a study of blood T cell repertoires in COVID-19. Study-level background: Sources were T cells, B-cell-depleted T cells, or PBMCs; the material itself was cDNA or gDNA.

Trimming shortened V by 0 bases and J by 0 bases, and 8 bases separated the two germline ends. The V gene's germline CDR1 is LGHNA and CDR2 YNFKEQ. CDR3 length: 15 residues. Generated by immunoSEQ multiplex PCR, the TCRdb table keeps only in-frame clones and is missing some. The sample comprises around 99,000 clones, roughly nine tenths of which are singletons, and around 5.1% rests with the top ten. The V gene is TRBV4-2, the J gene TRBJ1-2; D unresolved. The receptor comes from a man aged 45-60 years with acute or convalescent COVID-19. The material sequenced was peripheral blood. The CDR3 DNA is TGTGCCAGCAGCCAAGAGGGCAGCTCTAACTATGGCTACACCTTC. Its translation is CASSQEGSSNYGYTF.